The clone carrying this T cell receptor beta chain was observed once. Antigen: not known. The sample is drawn from a study of chemoradiotherapy in HPV16-positive cancers. Study results and limitations: The functional HPV-specific definition rests on just two HPV16-positive patients. Non-HPV-specific T cells did not expand in tumors during treatment, whereas candidate HPV-specific clones and E7-related motifs did.

Repeated repertoire sampling spanned the course of chemoradiotherapy. This CDR3 region has 14 residues. Between the trimmed V and J ends, which lost 3 bases and 7 bases, there was a span of 15 bases. The germline V gene has CDR1 KGHSH and CDR2 LQKENI. Produced via immunoSEQ multiplex PCR; TCRdb's table is partial and in-frame only. The data contain 30,000 or so clones, over 65% of them singletons. The chain carries TRBV18 and TRBJ1-1; D gene ambiguous. The sample was blood, taken from a patient who underwent chemoradiotherapy. This clonotype originated in a human donor with HPV-associated anogenital cancer. The CDR3 DNA is TGTGCCAGCTCACCGGTCAAAGGTCCCGGTGAAGCTTTCTTT. Protein: CASSPVKGPGEAFF.